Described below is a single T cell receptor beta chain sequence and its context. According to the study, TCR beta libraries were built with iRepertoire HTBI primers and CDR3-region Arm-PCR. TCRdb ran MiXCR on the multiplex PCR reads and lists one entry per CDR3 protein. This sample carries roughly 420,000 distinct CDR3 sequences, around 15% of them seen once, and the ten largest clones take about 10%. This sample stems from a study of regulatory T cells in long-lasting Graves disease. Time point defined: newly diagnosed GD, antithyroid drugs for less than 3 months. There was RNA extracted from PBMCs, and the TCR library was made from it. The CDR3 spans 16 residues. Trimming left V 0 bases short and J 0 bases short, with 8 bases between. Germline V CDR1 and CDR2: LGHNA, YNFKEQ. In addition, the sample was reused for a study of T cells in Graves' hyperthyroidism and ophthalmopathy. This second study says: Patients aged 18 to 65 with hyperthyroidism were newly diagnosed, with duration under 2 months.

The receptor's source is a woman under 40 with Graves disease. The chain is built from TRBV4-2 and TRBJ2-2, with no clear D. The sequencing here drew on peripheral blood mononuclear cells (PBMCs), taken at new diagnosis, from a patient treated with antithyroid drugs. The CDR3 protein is CASSQDERTNTGELFF. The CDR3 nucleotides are TGTGCCAGCAGCCAAGATGAGCGAACGAACACCGGGGAGCTGTTTTTT.